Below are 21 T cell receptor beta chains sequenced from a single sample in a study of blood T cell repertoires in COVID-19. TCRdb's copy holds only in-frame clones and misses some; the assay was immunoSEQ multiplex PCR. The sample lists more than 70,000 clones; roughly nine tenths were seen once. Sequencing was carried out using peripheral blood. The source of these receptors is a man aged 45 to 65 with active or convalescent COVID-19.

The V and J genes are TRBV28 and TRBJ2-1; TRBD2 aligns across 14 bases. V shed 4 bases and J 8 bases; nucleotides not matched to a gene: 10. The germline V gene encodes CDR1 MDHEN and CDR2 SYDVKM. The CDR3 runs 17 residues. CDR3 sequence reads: CASSSRLAGGRRDEQFF. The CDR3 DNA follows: TGTGCCAGCAGTTCACGACTAGCGGGGGGGAGACGGGATGAGCAGTTCTTC. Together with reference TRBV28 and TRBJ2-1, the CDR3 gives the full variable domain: DVKVTQSSRYLVKRTGEKVFLECVQDMDHENMFWYRQDPGLGLRLIYFSYDVKMKEKGDIPEGYSVSREKKERFSLILESASTNQTSMYLCASSSRLAGGRRDEQFFGPGTRLTVL.

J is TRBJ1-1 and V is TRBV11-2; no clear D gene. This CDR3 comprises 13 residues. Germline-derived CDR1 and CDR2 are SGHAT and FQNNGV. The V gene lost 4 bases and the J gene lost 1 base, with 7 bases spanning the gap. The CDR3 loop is CASSSQKNTEAFF. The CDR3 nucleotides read TGTGCCAGCAGCTCCCAAAAGAACACTGAAGCTTTCTTT.

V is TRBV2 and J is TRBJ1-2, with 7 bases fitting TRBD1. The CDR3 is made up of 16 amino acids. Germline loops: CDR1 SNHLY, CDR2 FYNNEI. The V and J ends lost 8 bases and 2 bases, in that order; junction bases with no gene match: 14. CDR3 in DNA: TGTGCCAGCTCACACCATACAGGGACAGACAACTATGGCTACACCTTC. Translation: CASSHHTGTDNYGYTF.

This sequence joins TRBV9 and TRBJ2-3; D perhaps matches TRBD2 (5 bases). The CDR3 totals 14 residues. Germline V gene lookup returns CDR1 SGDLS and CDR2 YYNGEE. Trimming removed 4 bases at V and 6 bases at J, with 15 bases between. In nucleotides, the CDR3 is TGTGCCAGCAGCCCAACGGCAGGAGGCGATACGCAGTATTTT. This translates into CASSPTAGGDTQYF.

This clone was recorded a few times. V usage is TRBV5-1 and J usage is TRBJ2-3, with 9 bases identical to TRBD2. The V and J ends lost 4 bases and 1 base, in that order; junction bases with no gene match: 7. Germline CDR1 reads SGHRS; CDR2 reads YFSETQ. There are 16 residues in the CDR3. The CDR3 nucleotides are TGCGCCAGCAGCCCCCGGTCTAGCGGGGGCACAGATACGCAGTATTTT. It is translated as CASSPRSSGGTDTQYF.

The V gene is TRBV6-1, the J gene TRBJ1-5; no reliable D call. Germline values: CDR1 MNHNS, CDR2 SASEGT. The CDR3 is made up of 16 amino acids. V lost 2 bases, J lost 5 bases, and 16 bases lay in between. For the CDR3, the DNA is TGTGCCAGCAGTGAATTCAATAGAAAACTTGATCAGCCCCAGCATTTT. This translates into CASSEFNRKLDQPQHF.

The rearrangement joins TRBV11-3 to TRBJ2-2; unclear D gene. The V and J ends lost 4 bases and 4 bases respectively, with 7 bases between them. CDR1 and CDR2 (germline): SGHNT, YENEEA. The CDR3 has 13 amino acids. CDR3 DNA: TGTGCCAGCAGCTCCCCGCGCACCGGGGAGCTGTTTTTT. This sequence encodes CASSSPRTGELFF.

The CDR3 coding sequence is TGTGCCACCAGTGGGGGACTAGCGTGGAGCTCCTACGAGCAGTACTTC. Protein: CATSGGLAWSSYEQYF. The chain joins TRBV24-1 to TRBJ2-7, with TRBD2 matching 10 bases. Trimming removed 5 bases from V and 0 bases from J; junction bases left unmatched: 6. CDR1 and CDR2 from the germline V gene are KGHDR and SFDVKD. The CDR3 has 16 residues.

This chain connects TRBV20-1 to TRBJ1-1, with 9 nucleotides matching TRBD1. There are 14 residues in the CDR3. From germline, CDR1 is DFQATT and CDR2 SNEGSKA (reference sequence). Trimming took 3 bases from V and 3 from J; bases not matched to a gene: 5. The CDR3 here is CSASWRTGDTEAFF. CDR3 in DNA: TGCAGTGCTAGTTGGCGGACAGGGGACACTGAAGCTTTCTTT.

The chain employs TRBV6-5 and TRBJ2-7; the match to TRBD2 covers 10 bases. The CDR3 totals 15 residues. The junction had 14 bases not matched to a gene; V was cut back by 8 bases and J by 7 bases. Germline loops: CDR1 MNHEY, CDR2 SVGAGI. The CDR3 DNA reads TGTGCCAGCCGGGTCGTAGCGGGGGGATATAGAGAGCAGTACTTC. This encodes CASRVVAGGYREQYF.

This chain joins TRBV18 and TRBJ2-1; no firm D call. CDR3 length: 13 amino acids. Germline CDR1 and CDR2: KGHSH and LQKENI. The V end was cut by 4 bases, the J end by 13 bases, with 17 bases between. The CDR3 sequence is CASSLLVDTDQFF. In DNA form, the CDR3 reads TGTGCCAGCTCACTTTTGGTAGATACAGATCAGTTCTTC.

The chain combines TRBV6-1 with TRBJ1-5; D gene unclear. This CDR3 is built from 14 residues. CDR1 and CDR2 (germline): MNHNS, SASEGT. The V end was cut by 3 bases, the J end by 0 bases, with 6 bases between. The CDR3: CASSEGSSNQPQHF. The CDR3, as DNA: TGTGCCAGCAGTGAGGGGAGTAGCAATCAGCCCCAGCATTTT.

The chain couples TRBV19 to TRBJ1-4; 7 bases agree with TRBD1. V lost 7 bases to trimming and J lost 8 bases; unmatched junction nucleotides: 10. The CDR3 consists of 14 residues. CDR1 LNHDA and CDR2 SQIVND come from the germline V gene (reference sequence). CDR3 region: CASTWPGQTEKLFF. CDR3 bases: TGTGCCAGTACTTGGCCGGGACAGACAGAAAAACTGTTTTTT.

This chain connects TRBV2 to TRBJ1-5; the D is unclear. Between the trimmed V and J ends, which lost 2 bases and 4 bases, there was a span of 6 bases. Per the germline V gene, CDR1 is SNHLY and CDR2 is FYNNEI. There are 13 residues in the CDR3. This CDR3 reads CASSENQNQPQHF. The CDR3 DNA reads TGTGCCAGCAGTGAAAACCAGAATCAGCCCCAGCATTTT.

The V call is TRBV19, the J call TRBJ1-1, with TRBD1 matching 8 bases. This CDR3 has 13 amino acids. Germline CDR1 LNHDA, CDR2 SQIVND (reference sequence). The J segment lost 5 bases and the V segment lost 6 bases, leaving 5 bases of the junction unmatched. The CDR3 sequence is CASSGQGGTEAFF. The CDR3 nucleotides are TGTGCCAGTAGCGGACAGGGCGGGACTGAAGCTTTCTTT. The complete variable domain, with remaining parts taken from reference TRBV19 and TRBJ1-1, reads DGGITQSPKYLFRKEGQNVTLSCEQNLNHDAMYWYRQDPGQGLRLIYYSQIVNDFQKGDIAEGYSVSREKKESFPLTVTSAQKNPTAFYLCASSGQGGTEAFFGQGTRLTVV.

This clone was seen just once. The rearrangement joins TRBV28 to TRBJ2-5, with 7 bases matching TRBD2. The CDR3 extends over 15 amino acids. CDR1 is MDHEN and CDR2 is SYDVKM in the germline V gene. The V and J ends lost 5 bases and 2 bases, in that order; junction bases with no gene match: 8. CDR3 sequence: CASSPAGGRQETQYF. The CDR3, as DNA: TGTGCCAGCAGTCCCGCCGGGGGGAGGCAAGAGACCCAGTACTTC.

The CDR3 nucleotides are TGCGCCAGCGAGAGACTGCTACCCTCCTACGAGCAGTACTTC. This translates into CASERLLPSYEQYF. The chain carries TRBV4-3 and TRBJ2-7; no clear D. The CDR3 is made up of 14 amino acids. Germline assignment: CDR1 LGHNA and CDR2 YSLEER. Trimming left V 8 bases short and J 0 bases short, with 14 bases between.

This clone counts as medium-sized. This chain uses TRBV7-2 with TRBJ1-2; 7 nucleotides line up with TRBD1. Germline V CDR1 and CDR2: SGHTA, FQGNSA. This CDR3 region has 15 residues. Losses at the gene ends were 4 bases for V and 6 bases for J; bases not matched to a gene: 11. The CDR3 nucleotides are TGTGCCAGCAGCTATTCCGTCGGGACAGAGAATGGCTACACCTTC. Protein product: CASSYSVGTENGYTF.

The CDR3 DNA sequence: TGTGCCAGCAGCCCGATCGGGGGGCGCGATGAAAAACTGTTTTTT. This translates into CASSPIGGRDEKLFF. V usage is TRBV3-1 (or the pseudogene TRBV3-2) and J usage is TRBJ1-4; D is perhaps TRBD1 (6 bases). V was clipped by 4 bases and J by 6 bases, with 15 bases between them. The CDR3 runs 15 residues. Germline V lookup: CDR1 LGHDT, CDR2 YNNKEL (reference sequence).

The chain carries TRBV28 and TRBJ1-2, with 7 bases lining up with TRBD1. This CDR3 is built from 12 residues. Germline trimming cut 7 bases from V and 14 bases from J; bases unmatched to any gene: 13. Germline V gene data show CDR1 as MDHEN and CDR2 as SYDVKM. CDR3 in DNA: TGTGCCAGCACCGCGACAGCAGGGGGTGCAACCTTC. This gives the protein CASTATAGGATF.

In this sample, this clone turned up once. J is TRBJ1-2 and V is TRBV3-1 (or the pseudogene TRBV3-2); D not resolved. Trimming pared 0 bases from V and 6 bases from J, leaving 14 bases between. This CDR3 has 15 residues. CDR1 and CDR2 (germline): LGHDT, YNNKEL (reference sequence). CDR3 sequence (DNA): TGTGCCAGCAGCCAAGACGTCGGGAGGAGCGATGGCTACACCTTC. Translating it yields CASSQDVGRSDGYTF.